The 5 T cell receptor beta chains given below trace back to one sample, sequenced in a study of regulatory T cells in long-lasting Graves disease. Through Arm-PCR of CDR3 regions and iRepertoire HTBI primers, TCR beta libraries were built. Each CDR3 protein gets one entry after TCRdb re-called the multiplex PCR reads with MiXCR. Of almost 350,000 distinct CDR3 sequences listed, roughly 21% are singletons. The time point: persistent/refractory GD, antithyroid drugs over 5 years with positive TRAb. PBMC RNA served as the TCR library source. Specimen: peripheral blood mononuclear cells (PBMCs), collected when the disease was refractory, from a patient treated with antithyroid drugs. These receptors all come from a female donor with Graves disease.

CDR3 amino acids: CSVLDRYTDTQYF. DNA for the CDR3: TGCAGCGTTCTCGACCGGTACACAGATACGCAGTATTTT. V and J are TRBV29-1 and TRBJ2-3, with unresolved D. CDR3 size: 13 residues. Germline CDR1 reads SQVTM; CDR2 reads ANQGSEA. The V gene lost 5 bases and the J gene lost 2 bases, with 11 bases spanning the gap.

This clonotype was found many times. This sequence joins TRBV12-3 or TRBV12-4 and TRBJ2-7, with D unresolved. The CDR3 is 13 residues long. V was shortened by 1 base and J by 4 bases, with 8 bases between the two germline ends. CDR3 sequence (DNA): TGTGCCAGCAGTTTAGGAATGGGGTACGAGCAGTACTTC. Residues: CASSLGMGYEQYF.

This clonotype was detected a few times. The germline gene is not matched at one end of the junction; a read error may be the cause. V is TRBV28 and J is TRBJ2-3, with D perhaps matching TRBD2 (6 bases). Germline values: CDR1 MDHEN, CDR2 SYDVKM. The CDR3 is made up of 16 amino acids. The chain's CDR3 is CASSFWGRISTDTHYF. The CDR3 DNA follows: TGTGCCAGCAGTTTTTGGGGGAGGATTAGCACAGATACGCATTATTTT.

The table lists this clonotype with many counts. The chain recombines TRBV7-8 with TRBJ1-2; D call uncertain. This CDR3 has 13 residues. V lost 5 bases and J 8 bases, leaving 15 bases between the germline ends. Germline V lookup: CDR1 SGHVS, CDR2 FQNEAQ. CDR3 bases: TGTGCCAGCAGCACGGGCCCTGCGGGGGGCTACACCTTC. Protein: CASSTGPAGGYTF.

Only a few counts were recorded for this clonotype. V usage is TRBV30 and J usage is TRBJ2-5; D could derive from TRBD1 or TRBD2 (5 bases each). The V gene's germline CDR1 is GTSNPN and CDR2 SVGIG (reference sequence). The CDR3 extends over 14 amino acids. The V gene lost 3 bases and the J gene lost 3 bases, with 14 bases spanning the gap. CDR3 residues: CAWRVLGAEETQYF. CDR3 in DNA: TGTGCCTGGAGGGTACTAGGGGCTGAAGAGACCCAGTACTTC.